This TCR beta chain was sequenced for a study of cytomegalovirus exposure and HLA in healthy donors. This clone was observed a single time. Its antigen is not known. While unrecorded immune exposures were likely, the donors were nominally healthy when sampled. Broader study findings: In an earlier analysis, productive rearrangement rates for most beta V segments clustered near 90% or 30%.

The primer mix had 60 Vbeta and 13 Jbeta primers. Here immunoSEQ multiplex PCR was the method, and the copy in TCRdb shows in-frame clones only, minus some. In the table there are under 200,000 clones, approximately 80% of which are singletons. The CDR3 totals 13 residues. Trimming removed 9 bases from V and 6 bases from J, with 15 bases in between. In germline, CDR1 is LNHNV, CDR2 YYDKDF (reference sequence). The TCR was taken from a woman in her forties or fifties in good health and CMV-seronegative. The sequencing input was PBMCs. The rearrangement uses TRBV15 and TRBJ1-5; weak D call: TRBD1 (6 bases). CDR3 nucleotides: TGTGCCACTTGCGGGGGGCGGGTTCAGCCCCAGCATTTT. It yields the protein CATCGGRVQPQHF. The full variable domain, with the rest looked up from reference TRBV15 and TRBJ1-5, is DAMVIQNPRYQVTQFGKPVTLSCSQTLNHNVMYWYQQKSSQAPKLLFHYYDKDFNNEADTPDNFQSRRPNTSFCFLDIRSPGLGDTAMYLCATCGGRVQPQHFGDGTRLSIL.